These 19 T cell receptor beta chains were all obtained from the same sample, sequenced in a study of blood T cell repertoires in COVID-19. TCRdb keeps only in-frame clones here, not all; method: immunoSEQ multiplex PCR. The sample has about 150,000 clones, roughly 80% seen once. Source material: peripheral blood. These receptors were obtained from a man in his forties or fifties with active or convalescent COVID-19.

V and J are TRBV19 and TRBJ1-2, with D possibly being TRBD1 (5 bases). The germline V and J ends were trimmed by 4 bases and 0 bases, with 15 bases remaining between them. Looked up from germline, CDR1 is LNHDA and CDR2 is SQIVND (reference sequence). The CDR3 has 16 residues. CDR3 in amino acids: CASSRGRAPANYGYTF. The DNA of the CDR3 is TGTGCCAGTAGTAGGGGCCGAGCACCAGCTAACTATGGCTACACCTTC.

This clone was seen a few times. This chain joins TRBV21-1 and TRBJ2-3; TRBD2 reflects the table's D call only, with no check against the DNA. TRBV21-1 is a pseudogene locus. This CDR3 is built from 13 residues. The CDR3 bases are TGTGCCAGCAGCAATTACTTAGAAGAGACTAGAAGTTTT. Translating gives CASSNYLEETRSF.

For the CDR3, the DNA is TGTGCCTGGAGTGTAGGGGGCGGGAACACTGAAGCTTTCTTT. This translates into CAWSVGGGNTEAFF. This chain links TRBV30 with TRBJ1-1; 7 bases align to TRBD1. Unmatched junction bases numbered 2, after V lost 0 bases and J lost 1 base. The CDR3 loop spans 14 amino acids. Germline V gene data show CDR1 as GTSNPN and CDR2 as SVGIG (reference sequence).

The chain is built from TRBV2 and TRBJ2-3, with a tentative D call TRBD2 (5 bases). The CDR3 runs to 15 residues. The V gene's germline CDR1 is SNHLY and CDR2 FYNNEI. Trimming took 8 bases from V and 0 from J, leaving 15 bases between them. The CDR3 coding sequence is TGTGCCAGCTCTTGGGCGAGACTAAGCACAGATACGCAGTATTTT. Encoded protein: CASSWARLSTDTQYF.

V gene TRBV7-8 combines with J gene TRBJ2-2; 11 positions agree with TRBD1. Trimming at V came to 5 bases and at J to 4 bases, leaving 15 bases not matched to a gene. There are 19 residues in the CDR3. Looked up from germline, CDR1 is SGHVS and CDR2 is FQNEAQ. The CDR3 loop reads CASSPRGSPGQGGTGELFF. Written as DNA, the CDR3 is TGTGCCAGCAGCCCCAGGGGATCGCCGGGACAGGGGGGCACCGGGGAGCTGTTTTTT.

The chain recombines TRBV5-1 with TRBJ1-2, with D unresolved. The V end was cut by 0 bases, the J end by 4 bases, with 7 bases between. The length of the CDR3 is 13 residues. Germline loops: CDR1 SGHRS, CDR2 YFSETQ. The CDR3 region has the DNA TGCGCCAGCAGCTTGGCTGGGAGCTATGGCTACACCTTC. It translates to CASSLAGSYGYTF.

The J gene is TRBJ2-1, the V gene TRBV7-9, with 8 bases that match TRBD2. V dropped 1 base and J dropped 7; count of bases not matched to a gene: 12. The germline V gene encodes CDR1 SEHNR and CDR2 FQNEAQ (reference sequence). This CDR3 has 17 amino acids. Here the CDR3 reads CASSLDLWREVGNEQFF. The CDR3 DNA reads as TGTGCCAGCAGCTTAGACCTTTGGCGGGAGGTAGGAAATGAGCAGTTCTTC.

The V gene is TRBV28, the J gene TRBJ2-7, with D possibly TRBD1 on 5 matching bases. V was cut by 3 bases and J by 5 bases, with 14 bases left in between. The germline V gene encodes CDR1 MDHEN and CDR2 SYDVKM. This CDR3 has 14 amino acids. CDR3 in DNA: TGTGCCAGCAGTTTCGTACAGGAGCGCAACGAGCAGTACTTC. Translated: CASSFVQERNEQYF.

This clone has more than one count but fewer than ten. DNA of the CDR3: TGTGCCTGTCCTGGGACAGGGATACATGAGCAGTACTTC. Protein product: CACPGTGIHEQYF. The chain employs TRBV9 and TRBJ2-7; TRBD1 agrees at 9 bases. CDR1 and CDR2 (germline): SGDLS, YYNGEE. The J segment lost 7 bases and the V segment lost 10 bases, leaving 12 bases of the junction unmatched. The CDR3 extends over 13 amino acids.

This CDR3 is CASSVLAGGGNEQFF. DNA for the CDR3: TGTGCCAGCAGTGTGCTAGCGGGAGGGGGCAATGAGCAGTTCTTC. V usage is TRBV7-6 and J usage is TRBJ2-1, with 12 bases fitting TRBD2. This CDR3 region has 15 residues. Unmatched junction bases numbered 6, after V lost 6 bases and J lost 6 bases. Germline loops: CDR1 SGHVS, CDR2 FNYEAQ.

The genes are TRBV4-2 and TRBJ2-2, with D possibly TRBD2 on 6 matching bases. The V gene's germline CDR1 is LGHNA and CDR2 YNFKEQ. V lost 1 base and J lost 4, with 7 bases in between. The CDR3 is 14 residues long. The CDR3, as DNA: TGTGCCAGCAGCCAAGGAGCGGGCACCGGGGAGCTGTTTTTT. Protein: CASSQGAGTGELFF.

In its sample, this clone was seen once. The genes are TRBV19 and TRBJ2-2; TRBD2 matches at 7 bases. Trimming took 0 bases from V and 8 from J; bases not matched to a gene: 9. This CDR3 region has 16 residues. The V gene's germline CDR1 is LNHDA and CDR2 SQIVND (reference sequence). The CDR3 spells CASSIDLGRGRGELFF. CDR3 nucleotides: TGTGCCAGTAGTATAGATCTGGGGAGGGGCAGAGGGGAGCTGTTTTTT.

The chain employs TRBV6-5 and TRBJ1-6, with D possibly being TRBD1 (6 bases). The CDR3 loop spans 12 amino acids. V was pared by 8 bases and J by 5 bases, with 7 bases between. The V gene's germline CDR1 is MNHEY and CDR2 SVGAGI. CDR3 sequence: CASRTDNSPLHF. The DNA for the CDR3 is TGTGCCAGCCGGACAGATAATTCACCCCTCCACTTT.

This clone turned up a few times. This chain links TRBV7-9 with TRBJ1-4; D is unclear. V was cut by 4 bases and J by 0 bases, with 6 bases left in between. The CDR3 has 14 amino acids. Germline CDR1 reads SEHNR; CDR2 reads FQNEAQ (reference sequence). The CDR3 DNA reads TGTGCCAGCAGCTCGTCTGCAACTAATGAAAAACTGTTTTTT. This gives the protein CASSSSATNEKLFF.

The chain is built from TRBV9 and TRBJ2-1; 9 bases are shared with TRBD1. V trimming: 1 base; J trimming: 6 bases; junction bases outside the gene matches: 2. Germline V gene sequence: CDR1 SGDLS, CDR2 YYNGEE. The CDR3 extends over 14 amino acids. The CDR3 DNA reads TGTGCCAGCAGCGTATCGACAGGGGGCAATGAGCAGTTCTTC. This gives the protein CASSVSTGGNEQFF.

This clone was picked up a small number of times. The chain carries TRBV9 and TRBJ1-4, with D hard to call. Trimming took off 0 bases at V and 7 bases at J, with 7 bases between the two ends. The CDR3 spans 13 residues. Germline V CDR1 and CDR2: SGDLS, YYNGEE. The CDR3 region is CASSVGLGEKLFF. CDR3 nucleotide sequence: TGTGCCAGCAGCGTAGGCCTAGGTGAAAAACTGTTTTTT.

The chain joins TRBV7-3 to TRBJ2-1; 9 nucleotides line up with TRBD2. Germline CDR1 and CDR2: SGHTA and FQGTGA. The CDR3 length is 19 residues. V shed 6 bases, J shed 5 bases, and the junction held 20 bases outside the gene matches. The CDR3 DNA follows: TGTGCCAGCAGACCCGGTGGGGGGCCTTGGACTAGCGCTAACAATGAGCAGTTCTTC. Its translation: CASRPGGGPWTSANNEQFF.

The chain uses TRBV10-3 and TRBJ1-5; 7 nucleotides align to TRBD1. Germline trimming cut 2 bases from V and 6 bases from J; bases unmatched to any gene: 4. Germline CDR1 ENHRY, CDR2 SYGVKD. There are 14 residues in the CDR3. CDR3 amino acids: CAISEDREVQPQHF. The CDR3 region has the DNA TGTGCCATCAGTGAGGACAGGGAGGTTCAGCCCCAGCATTTT.

The CDR3 sequence is CASRAGPNTEAFF. CDR3 in DNA: TGTGCCAGTAGGGCGGGGCCAAACACTGAAGCTTTCTTT. The chain recombines TRBV27 with TRBJ1-1; D perhaps matches TRBD1 (5 bases). V was cut by 9 bases and J by 2 bases, with 13 bases left in between. The germline gives CDR1 MNHEY, CDR2 SMNVEV (reference sequence). The CDR3 covers 13 residues.